The T cell receptor (beta chain) described here comes from a study of blood T cells in healthy people across ages (dated by TCRdb to about 2015). Study-wide context: Template switching captured roughly one uniquely barcoded TCR beta cDNA molecule per two T cells in model experiments. The study measured age-related changes in TCR beta repertoire diversity using deep sequencing normalized with unique cDNA molecular identifiers. The donors were divided into four age groups: young (average around 17 years), middle-aged (about 39), aged (about 61) and long-lived (82). To avoid experimental bias, donors of different ages were spread randomly across the sequencing lanes. Two additional independent replicas of 1 million unique cDNA reads from the same blood draw were analyzed for two donors (one aged 18 to 30 and one aged 80 or older).

The approximately 39 donors, aged about 6 to 100 years, were systemically healthy Caucasian individuals from Russia. Each donor gave 8 to 10 milliliters of peripheral blood, drawn into EDTA-treated Vacutainer tubes. Ficoll-Paque density-gradient centrifugation was used to isolate PBMCs, with at least 6.5 million per sample. Trizol reagent was used to extract total RNA from PBMCs, with at least 5.5 micrograms per sample. For every donor, flow cytometry on a PBMC aliquot measured the percentage of naive CD45RAhigh/CD27high T cells. Points the paper makes about the study in general: Total diversity estimates from one million sequenced T cells were considered lower bounds and underestimates. The CMV infection status of donors was not known, potentially confounding age-related changes in expanded clonotypes. Since profiling was done on bulk unsorted PBMCs, naive and antigen-experienced compartments could not be conclusively compared. Compared with the aged group, more naive CD4+ T cells, fewer expanded clones and increased TCR diversity were shown by the long-lived group, suggesting age selection. There was a strong correlation between observed TCR beta diversity and the percentage of naive T cells measured by flow cytometry. As age increased, observed TCR beta diversity per million T cells dropped in a roughly linear way, and a significant reduction was already evident by age 40.

The sample holds a few counts of this clonotype. Its recognized antigen is unknown. Qualities for individual bases were not recorded, and no much larger clone is one base off. CDR1 and CDR2, per the germline V gene, are SGHRS and YFSETQ. From its cysteine to its phenylalanine, the CDR3 spans 16 amino acids. Just the 48-base CDR3 DNA is kept, in frame starting at base 1. V is clipped by 3 bases and J by 5 bases, and the sequence between their germline boundaries is 17 bases long. Library preparation was by 5' RACE. Sequenced on an Illumina HiSeq 2500. A second PCR of roughly 6 to 11 cycles was performed with a sample-barcoded 5' primer and a J-beta primer mix. A unique molecular identifier was introduced onto each TCR beta cDNA molecule by a template-switch 5' adaptor carrying 12 random nucleotides. Each sample yielded at least 3 million CDR3-containing paired-end reads. The Mint cDNA synthesis kit, primed by a TRBC-specific oligonucleotide, was used to synthesize first-strand cDNA from all RNA. Following uracil-DNA glycosylase treatment, a first 18-cycle PCR with universal primers M1SS and BC2_uni_R was performed on all cDNA. Per the source publication's procedure: Normalization of each sample was performed by random selection of 1 million high-quality reads, each carrying a distinct molecular identifier. Reads sharing molecular identifiers were discarded rather than binned into consensus sequences. MiTCR, set to a Q25 quality threshold and the strictest error-elimination algorithm, was used for CDR3 identification, clonotype clustering and error correction. A nonparametric unseen species model using Euler transformation provided a lower-bound estimate of total TCR beta diversity. In-frame beta chains were kept once TCRdb had trimmed the public reads at Q25 with fastp and called clones with MiXCR. Each CDR3 protein gets just one entry, which takes the most common genes and DNA from the rows behind it. The authors' filters were not applied to this entry. The sample table contains hundreds of thousands of distinct CDR3 sequences; only one count was recorded for more than 40% of them. Roughly 30% of the sample is held by the ten biggest clonotypes.

Source material: blood. The receptor chain draws on TRBV5-1 and TRBJ1-4; TRBD1 is possibly the D segment (5 matching bases). This clonotype was obtained from a woman aged 55 to 70 in good health. The CDR3 protein: CASSWDQGRKNEKLFF. The sequenced DNA: TGCGCCAGCAGCTGGGACCAGGGACGGAAAAATGAAAAACTGTTTTTT.